The T cell receptor beta chain described here comes from a study of cytomegalovirus exposure and HLA in healthy donors (dated by TCRdb to 2016 to 2017). Turning to the overall study: In an earlier analysis of roughly 590 of the donors, less than 350 Gb of sequence data and 100 million or so unique TCR beta sequences from about 179 million T cells were reported. Among the roughly 410 genotyped donors, more than 70% belonged to the genetic ancestry cluster associated with self-reported Caucasian donors. Along with the approximately 650-subject first cohort, a separate validation cohort of around 120 different subjects was used. All discovery cohort repertoires had been generated using a single sequencing platform. Donor age, sex, ethnicity and CMV serostatus were collected together with the repertoire data. Roughly 300 gigabases of sequencing data and around 85 million unique TCR sequences made up an early release that covered 500 to 700 HLA-typed donors. A later analysis re-analyzed previously published TCR beta repertoires from 666 donors and added high-resolution HLA genotyping to study TCR occurrence patterns. The number of typed donors differed by locus: roughly 629-640 for A, B, C, DRB1 and DQB1; approximately 540 for DQA1; some 590 for DPA1; and roughly 470 for DPB1. HLA typing included class I and class II loci at four-digit resolution. High-throughput TCR immunosequencing, statistical association of individual TCRs with disease status, and machine learning were combined to predict cytomegalovirus infection status. Genome-wide SNP genotypes for about 65% of the 666 donors were used in a later genetic analysis, which treated that subset as a discovery cohort. The study profiled the T cell repertoires of 550 to 700 subjects by immunosequencing and related them to cytomegalovirus serostatus. The study aimed to test whether signatures of past pathogen exposure could be identified by cataloging public T cell receptors. Because of strong linkage in the cohort, roughly 5 DR-DQ haplotypes were treated as single units for association and clustering. Rather than drawing on any new phenotypic data, the later analysis identified candidate immune exposures from TCR beta sequences and the way those sequences occurred across donors. Among a few hundred genotyped donors of the cohort, an average of approximately 250,000 unique TCR beta nucleotide sequences were sequenced per donor, roughly a sixth of them non-productive. In an earlier analysis of 550 to 700 of the donors, high-throughput TCR beta sequencing was used to judge whether each TCR beta V gene segment behaved as functional or pseudogenic.

The method was the immunoSEQ multiplex PCR assay. A mixture of 60 forward primers for TCR Vbeta segments and 13 reverse primers for TCR Jbeta segments was used in the multiplex PCR. The CDR3 region of rearranged TCR beta genes was amplified from genomic DNA by a multiplex PCR assay. The Illumina HiSeq System was used to sequence the amplified TCR beta libraries as 87-base-pair reads. Processing in the source paper ran as follows. In a later analysis, some 80 million unique TCR beta chains were counted across the 666 repertoires, and roughly 11 million of these chains were shared by at least two donors. A nearest-neighbor algorithm error-corrected the raw reads and collapsed the reads into unique sequences, merging closely related sequences to remove PCR and sequencing errors. To assign V, D and J gene segments, CDR3 sequences were aligned to IMGT reference sequences. For a sequence to be retained, a match of at least six nucleotides was required to both a V gene segment and a J gene segment. A rearrangement was called productive if the CDR3 had no stop codons and remained in frame with V and J, and every other rearrangement was called non-productive. Following IMGT convention, CDR3 was defined as the stretch from the second conserved V-encoded cysteine to the conserved J-encoded phenylalanine. The earlier analysis of 587 of the donors excluded any sequence lacking an unambiguous match to a single V gene segment. In an earlier analysis of about 590 of the donors, a V segment was called functional when productive rearrangements were above 56.7%, and segregating when the standard deviation between donors exceeded 5%. A statistical classification framework was developed to diagnose cytomegalovirus status using the catalog of TCR beta chain sequences. In a later analysis, TCR nucleotide sequences were compared against IMGT/GENE-DB human TR gene sequences so that V and J genes could be assigned. A later analysis assigned CDR3 sequences and most-parsimonious VDJ recombination scenarios with the TCRdist pipeline. In a later analysis, each TCR beta chain was defined by its CDR3 amino acid sequence together with its V-gene family, and reads lacking a unique V-gene family were excluded. To address suspected cross-contamination and a sequencing artifact, a later analysis removed approximately 600 highly shared, low-generation-probability nucleotide sequences. A later analysis calculated a clonal expansion index for each public chain from normalized within-repertoire ranks of inferred template counts. Generation probabilities in a later analysis came from a VDJ recombination model fitted to out-of-frame rearrangements, and those results were checked against IGoR. A later analysis scored TCR-TCR, TCR-HLA and TCR-CMV co-occurrence with hypergeometric tests, applying a repertoire-size bias correction to TCR pairs. In a later analysis, false discovery rates were estimated by permuting HLA or CMV assignments 20 times. In a later analysis, co-occurring TCRs were grouped with DBSCAN, and TCRdist sequence similarity was added when clustering was performed within HLA-allele-positive subsets. Co-occurrence clustering excluded repertoires with fewer than 30,000 or more than 120,000 public chains, plus five with anomalous nucleotide sharing. Entries here come from immuneACCESS through TCRdb and include only in-frame sequences with V and J called. Some clones fail to appear in such tables; in the studies checked, an unresolved V gene covers under half of the shortfall, and the cause of the remainder is unknown. Clone size and V and J calls were adopted from that table, with D and trimming inferred from the DNA. Present in this sample are some 220,000 clones, approximately 82% of which were seen just once. Together, the top ten hold about 0.58% of the sample.

The cohort comprised hundreds of healthy bone marrow donors. At the time of sampling, every cohort member was nominally healthy, though immune exposures that went unrecorded were likely present. The donor tested CMV seronegative and was one of the 352 seronegative cohort members. A peripheral blood sample was provided by each donor, and peripheral blood mononuclear cells were used for TCR beta sequencing. The Qiagen DNeasy Blood Extraction Kit was used to extract genomic DNA from the blood cell samples. The full study reports these points: Some IMGT-functional V segments, including TRBV6-2 and TRBV6-3, could not be distinguished by the 87-base-pair reads and were therefore excluded. In the study, around 150 TCR beta chains were listed as associated with cytomegalovirus. A later analysis reported that several top co-occurrence clusters appeared linked to parvovirus B19, influenza, CMV and Epstein-Barr virus. Most CMV-associated TCR beta chains appeared to be HLA-restricted in a later analysis, and the HLA associations seemed to be driven largely by CMV exposure. A further reported finding was that TCR beta sequences accurately predicted the HLA-A and HLA-B alleles for most subjects in the first cohort. In vitro tests confirmed that a few of the cytomegalovirus-associated TCR beta chains recognize cytomegalovirus antigens. When HLA alleles, especially DR and DQ, strongly co-occurred, TCR associations were difficult to assign to individual alleles. An earlier analysis of approximately 540 of the donors showed that most TCR beta V segments appeared in productive rearrangements either about 87% or about 30% of the time, which broadly matched IMGT annotations. In a later analysis, the rate of TCR association differed among HLA loci, with DRB1 alleles having the most associated TCRs and HLA-C alleles having the fewest. In a later analysis, HLA-associated TCR beta chains were found to be more clonally expanded and to have lower generation probabilities than equally common non-associated chains. V-gene and J-gene trimming of TCR beta chains was associated with a missense DCLRE1C variant in a later genetic analysis, and the association was replicated in an independent cohort. A cluster of highly shared sequence variants was judged likely to represent a technical artifact of the sequencing pipeline. Linkage disequilibrium might explain the correlated functional status among segregating V segments, but an unknown experimental factor could not be ruled out. CMV serostatus was the only immune exposure information available for the cohort. Specific HLA alleles were associated with 15,000 to 20,000 TCR beta sequences at a false discovery rate of 0.05 in a later analysis. Because some donors lacked HLA typing at each locus, the association tests relied only on the typed subset. Because counts were too low, 15 or so rarely observed V segments, including chromosome 9 orphons, were excluded from the earlier analysis of a few hundred of the donors. While some public TCRs were present in many individuals, most TCR sequences turned up only very rarely across donors. The authors suggested that the approach could potentially be generalized to other disease states and immunological phenotypes. Compared with the roughly 600-donor mean, donors in an Asian-associated ancestry cluster had fewer N-insertions in productive TCRs, according to a later genetic analysis. Presence/absence analyses assumed roughly uniform sequencing depth across donors, an assumption that may not hold. Only TCR beta chains were sequenced in this cohort, and the absence of alpha or paired-chain data limited detectable features. Cytomegalovirus status was reported to be diagnosed by the classifier with high specificity and sensitivity in both the original and validation cohorts.

Per the germline V gene, MNHEY is the CDR1 and SVGAGI is the CDR2. Measured from the cysteine to the phenylalanine, the CDR3 is 15 residues long. Only the CDR3 portion is preserved as DNA: 45 bases, with reading frame beginning at the first base. The germline V end is reduced by 1 base and the J end by 2 bases; junction bases left unmatched: 3. Remarks on this clone: The antigen this receptor binds is unknown. One base away there is no much larger clone; base qualities are not given.

Here the chain combines TRBV6-5 and TRBJ2-5; TRBD2 fits 8 bases in the junction. The sample comprised PBMCs. This receptor was identified in a middle-aged woman in good health and CMV-seronegative. The DNA is TGTGCCAGCAGTTACTTCGGGGGGGATCAAGAGACCCAGTACTTC. Its protein product is CASSYFGGDQETQYF.